This entry features one T cell receptor (beta chain) sequence. Antigen: not known. The repertoire was sequenced with immunoSEQ multiplex PCR; TCRdb's copy has only in-frame clones and lacks some. The data show approximately 62,000 clones, with 80% to 95% seen just once and around 15% held by the top ten. These data originate in a study of OX40 agonist ivuxolimab in advanced cancers. Study information: Every 2 weeks, patients received ivuxolimab intravenously, dosed at 0.01 to 10 mg/kg. Melanoma, hepatocellular carcinoma, head and neck or renal cell cancer occurred in dose-escalation patients. Patients achieving partial responses numbered three: one hepatocellular carcinoma case and two cutaneous melanoma cases. Notes on the study in general: The study found that CD8+ T cells averaged more expanded clones than CD4+.

The CDR3 consists of 15 residues. V trimming: 6 bases; J trimming: 1 base; junction bases outside the gene matches: 8. Per germline, CDR1 MNHEY and CDR2 SVGAGI. Sequences were derived from CD4+ or CD8+ T cells sorted from blood, sampled in a trial of the OX40 agonist ivuxolimab. The receptor was derived from an adult with an advanced solid tumor such as melanoma, head and neck, liver or kidney cancer. This rearrangement joins TRBV6-5 to TRBJ1-1; 7 bases align to TRBD1. The DNA of the CDR3 is TGTGCCAGCAGCCCGCTAGGGACAGCGAACACTGAAGCTTTCTTT. It is translated as CASSPLGTANTEAFF.